This TCR beta chain was profiled in a study of blood T cell repertoires in COVID-19. Repertoires were generated with immunoSEQ multiplex PCR, while TCRdb's copy carries only in-frame clones and drops some. The data contain around 280,000 clones, 70% to 90% of them singletons. Trimming removed 6 bases at V and 7 bases at J, with 13 bases between. Germline V gene lookup returns CDR1 SNHLY and CDR2 FYNNEI. The CDR3 is 13 residues long. Material: peripheral blood. V gene TRBV2 combines with J gene TRBJ1-5; D ambiguous. This TCR derives from a woman aged 45-65 years with active or convalescent COVID-19. The CDR3: CASSRTVMQPQHF. CDR3 DNA sequence: TGTGCCAGCAGCCGCACGGTTATGCAGCCCCAGCATTTT.